This T cell receptor beta chain was obtained from a study of shared clonotypes between healthy human individuals. TCRdb's copy holds only in-frame clones and misses some; the assay was immunoSEQ multiplex PCR. The repertoire has approximately 1,500,000 clones, over 95% of them found once; the top ten carry roughly 1.2%. This CDR3 region has 14 residues. The germline CDR1 and CDR2 sequences are LNHDA and SQIVND (reference sequence). The junction had 9 bases not matched to a gene; V was cut back by 7 bases and J by 3 bases. This sequence originates from a man aged 25 to 40 in good health. This chain joins TRBV19 and TRBJ2-7; 7 bases fit TRBD2. Sequenced material: naive CD4+ T cells sorted from blood. Subset meaning: CD45RA+ positively selected. In nucleotides, the CDR3 is TGTGCCAGTAAAGGGAGCGGGGCTCTCTACGAGCAGTACTTC. Residues: CASKGSGALYEQYF.